One and the same sample provided the 32 T cell receptor beta chains below, sequenced in a study of cytomegalovirus exposure and HLA in healthy donors. Libraries were prepared by immunoSEQ multiplex PCR; TCRdb keeps only in-frame clonotypes and omits some of them. The sample shows some 210,000 clones, over 80% of them seen only once. Sequenced input: PBMCs. The receptors here all came from a woman in her late teens or twenties in good health and CMV-seronegative.

The rearrangement joins TRBV5-3 to TRBJ2-7; D gene uncertain. TRBV5-3 falls under the ORF class, with uncertain function. Trimming pared 4 bases from V and 0 bases from J, leaving 11 bases between. CDR3 length: 14 residues. The chain's CDR3 is CARSPKWDSYEQYF. Here the CDR3 DNA reads TGTGCCAGAAGCCCAAAATGGGACTCCTACGAGCAGTACTTC.

This clone occurred a few times. The chain links TRBV6-6 to TRBJ1-5; no clear D gene. The CDR3 covers 13 residues. Germline CDR1 MNHNY, CDR2 SVGAGI (reference sequence). V lost 8 bases to trimming and J lost 2 bases, with 10 bases between them. This CDR3 reads CASGGLRNQPQHF. The CDR3 bases are TGTGCCAGCGGAGGACTGCGCAATCAGCCCCAGCATTTT.

The rearrangement uses TRBV6-5 and TRBJ1-2; the D gene is possibly TRBD1 (5 bases). Germline CDR1 and CDR2: MNHEY and SVGAGI. V was shortened by 6 bases and J by 4 bases, with 15 bases between the two germline ends. The CDR3 has 14 residues. The CDR3 region is CASSSLQGLYGYTF. Here the CDR3 DNA reads TGTGCCAGCAGCTCCCTTCAGGGCCTCTATGGCTACACCTTC.

V usage is TRBV9 and J usage is TRBJ1-4, with a tentative D call TRBD1 (6 bases). Germline CDR1 reads SGDLS; CDR2 reads YYNGEE. This CDR3 has 15 amino acids. V was pared by 2 bases and J by 8 bases, with 16 bases between. The CDR3 nucleotides are TGTGCCAGCAGCGTCTCAGGGGCCCCGGCCGAAAAACTGTTTTTT. Amino acids: CASSVSGAPAEKLFF.

The chain uses TRBV29-1 and TRBJ2-5; D is tentatively TRBD1 or TRBD2 (5 bases each). CDR1 is SQVTM and CDR2 is ANQGSEA in the germline V gene. V dropped 7 bases and J dropped 4 bases, with 16 bases sitting between them. The CDR3 extends over 13 amino acids. The CDR3 DNA is TGCAGCGCCCGAGTTACTAGGGGAGAGACCCAGTACTTC. Translation: CSARVTRGETQYF.

The chain's CDR3 is CASRGAASPLHF. The CDR3 bases are TGTGCCAGCAGGGGGGCTGCTTCACCCCTCCACTTT. The gene calls are TRBV27 and TRBJ1-6, with a tentative D call TRBD1 (6 bases). CDR1 is MNHEY and CDR2 is SMNVEV in the germline V gene (reference sequence). The CDR3 runs 12 residues. Trimming stripped 6 bases from V and 9 bases from J, with 9 bases between.

The chain carries TRBV30 and TRBJ1-5; D unresolved. Germline V lookup: CDR1 GTSNPN, CDR2 SVGIG (reference sequence). The CDR3 runs to 15 residues. The V and J ends lost 2 bases and 0 bases respectively, with 11 bases between them. CDR3 region: CAWSRTAYSNQPQHF. CDR3 nucleotide sequence: TGTGCCTGGAGTCGAACTGCTTATAGCAATCAGCCCCAGCATTTT. Full variable domain (rest looked up from reference TRBV30 and TRBJ1-5): SQTIHQWPATLVQPVGSPLSLECTVEGTSNPNLYWYRQAAGRGLQLLFYSVGIGQISSEVPQNLSASRPQDRQFILSSKKLLLSDSGFYLCAWSRTAYSNQPQHFGDGTRLSIL.

The rearrangement joins TRBV2 to TRBJ2-7; D unresolved. Trimming left V 3 bases short and J 3 bases short, with 9 bases between. This CDR3 has 13 residues. Germline assignment: CDR1 SNHLY and CDR2 FYNNEI. The CDR3 reads CASSEGTNYEQYF. Written as DNA, the CDR3 is TGTGCCAGCAGTGAGGGCACCAACTACGAGCAGTACTTC.

The chain carries TRBV7-8 and TRBJ1-2, with 8 nucleotides matching TRBD1. Germline V gene sequence: CDR1 SGHVS, CDR2 FQNEAQ. The CDR3 spans 15 residues. With V trimmed by 4 bases and J by 8 bases, 12 bases remained unmatched. CDR3 sequence: CASSSKAGDRIGYTF. CDR3 bases: TGTGCCAGCAGCTCCAAGGCGGGGGACAGGATCGGCTACACCTTC.

This rearrangement joins TRBV4-1 to TRBJ1-1, with D perhaps matching TRBD1 (5 bases). Looked up from germline, CDR1 is MGHRA and CDR2 is YSYEKL. Deletions cut 1 base from V and 0 bases from J, with 15 bases between. The CDR3 contains 17 residues. This CDR3 is CASSQVKRGRMNTEAFF. For the CDR3, the DNA is TGCGCCAGCAGCCAAGTTAAAAGGGGACGGATGAACACTGAAGCTTTCTTT.

Turning to this clone: Different DNA sequences within this sample yield the same CDR3. V usage is TRBV6-6 and J usage is TRBJ1-5; D remains unclear. This CDR3 is built from 13 residues. The V and J ends lost 6 bases and 0 bases respectively, with 6 bases between them. Per germline, CDR1 MNHNY and CDR2 SVGAGI (reference sequence). The CDR3 region is CASSLNSNQPQHF. CDR3 bases: TGTGCCAGCAGCCTTAATAGCAATCAGCCCCAGCATTTT.

The J gene is TRBJ1-1, the V gene TRBV13; 8 bases agree with TRBD1. After removal of 0 bases from V and 6 bases from J, the junction contained 6 bases not matched to a gene. Germline V gene lookup returns CDR1 PRHDT and CDR2 FYEKMQ (reference sequence). The CDR3 is 15 residues long. In DNA, the CDR3 is TGTGCCAGCAGCTTAGGCCAGGGGGCGGGGGCTGAAGCTTTCTTT. It is translated as CASSLGQGAGAEAFF.

V gene TRBV20-1 combines with J gene TRBJ2-3, with a weak D call TRBD1 (6 bases). The CDR3 totals 11 residues. Germline-derived CDR1 and CDR2 are DFQATT and SNEGSKA (reference sequence). V was trimmed by 5 bases and J by 4 bases, leaving 7 bases between them. The CDR3 coding sequence is TGCAGTGCTGGGGGCGCAGATACGCAGTATTTT. This sequence encodes CSAGGADTQYF.

This clone was seen once. V gene TRBV11-2 combines with J gene TRBJ2-1; a weak D match, TRBD1 (6 bases). CDR3 length equals 13 residues. The V end was cut by 4 bases, the J end by 10 bases, with 14 bases between. Germline CDR1 SGHAT, CDR2 FQNNGV. The CDR3 spells CASSSTNTGEQFF. CDR3 nucleotide sequence: TGTGCCAGCAGCTCGACAAATACAGGGGAGCAGTTCTTC. Combining the CDR3 with reference TRBV11-2 and TRBJ2-1 gives the whole variable domain EAGVAQSPRYKIIEKRQSVAFWCNPISGHATLYWYQQILGQGPKLLIQFQNNGVVDDSQLPKDRFSAERLKGVDSTLKIQPAKLEDSAVYLCASSSTNTGEQFFGPGTRLTVL.

This clone occurred many times. V is TRBV2 and J is TRBJ2-2; tentatively, D is TRBD2 (6 bases). The CDR3 is 16 amino acids. The V and J ends lost 3 bases and 5 bases respectively, with 16 bases between them. Germline V gene data show CDR1 as SNHLY and CDR2 as FYNNEI. The CDR3 DNA reads TGTGCCAGCAGTGACGGGGCGGGAAGAGGAACCGGGGAGCTGTTTTTT. Encoded protein: CASSDGAGRGTGELFF.

CDR3 nucleotide sequence: TGTGCCAGCACCTGGGGGGCAGGTCAGCCCCAGCATTTT. Encoded protein: CASTWGAGQPQHF. The chain uses TRBV27 and TRBJ1-5; maybe TRBD1 (6 bases). Trimming took off 7 bases at V and 6 bases at J, with 13 bases between the two ends. Per the germline V gene, CDR1 is MNHEY and CDR2 is SMNVEV (reference sequence). The length of the CDR3 is 13 residues.

CDR3 DNA: TGCACCAGCAGTTACGATCACATTGGTAGCGGGGGGTCCACAGATACGCAGTATTTT. This codes for CTSSYDHIGSGGSTDTQYF. The chain is built from TRBV1 and TRBJ2-3; the table names TRBD2, a call not compared with the DNA. TRBV1 is a listed pseudogene. The CDR3 runs 19 residues.

The chain carries TRBV7-2 and TRBJ2-5; 11 bases align to TRBD2. Germline V CDR1 and CDR2: SGHTA, FQGNSA. This CDR3 comprises 14 residues. The ends lost 6 bases at V and 7 bases at J; junction bases unmatched: 7. CDR3 DNA: TGTGCCAGCAGTTCGACTAGCGGGGATGTGACCCAGTACTTC. Translation gives CASSSTSGDVTQYF.

This clone has just a few counts. The chain combines TRBV19 with TRBJ2-3, with D unclear. V lost 1 base, J lost 6 bases, and 2 bases lay in between. From germline, CDR1 is LNHDA and CDR2 SQIVND (reference sequence). The CDR3 loop spans 11 amino acids. Written as DNA, the CDR3 is TGTGCCAGTAGTATAGGTGATACGCAGTATTTT. Encoded protein: CASSIGDTQYF.

The J gene is TRBJ1-2, the V gene TRBV5-4; a weak D match, TRBD1 (5 bases). CDR1 and CDR2 (germline): SGHNT, YYREEE (reference sequence). Deletions cut 4 bases from V and 4 bases from J, with 17 bases between. The CDR3 length is 15 residues. The CDR3 protein is CASSAVDSEVYGYTF. In DNA, the CDR3 is TGTGCCAGCAGCGCGGTAGACAGTGAGGTCTATGGCTACACCTTC.

The V call is TRBV15, the J call TRBJ1-2; 8 positions match TRBD1. There are 13 residues in the CDR3. Trimming cost V 3 bases and J 6 bases; bases outside gene matches: 3. Germline V gene data show CDR1 as LNHNV and CDR2 as YYDKDF (reference sequence). CDR3 sequence: CATSRDRVDGYTF. CDR3 nucleotide sequence: TGTGCCACCAGCAGGGACAGGGTCGATGGCTACACCTTC.

The chain uses TRBV27 and TRBJ1-4; D gene uncertain. The CDR3 sequence is 14 residues long. Trimming stripped 8 bases from V and 2 bases from J, with 12 bases between. Germline CDR1 is MNHEY and CDR2 is SMNVEV (reference sequence). Written as DNA, the CDR3 is TGTGCCAGCGCGGAAGGGTATACTAATGAAAAACTGTTTTTT. Its protein is CASAEGYTNEKLFF.

This clone appeared once. The chain joins TRBV6-1 to TRBJ1-2, with TRBD1 identical over 12 bases. CDR1 MNHNS and CDR2 SASEGT come from the germline V gene. J was trimmed by 8 bases and V by 6 bases; bases with no gene match: 7. The CDR3 consists of 14 residues. CDR3 sequence reads: CASRAGTGGSGYTF. The CDR3 nucleotides read TGTGCCAGCAGGGCCGGGACAGGGGGCTCGGGCTACACCTTC.

The J gene is TRBJ2-5, the V gene TRBV7-8; 9 nucleotides align to TRBD2. V lost 5 bases to trimming and J lost 1 base; unmatched junction nucleotides: 2. The CDR3 is 14 amino acids. Germline V gene data show CDR1 as SGHVS and CDR2 as FQNEAQ. CDR3 sequence (DNA): TGTGCCAGCAGCCTTAGCGGGAGCCAAGAGACCCAGTACTTC. Protein sequence: CASSLSGSQETQYF.

The V call is TRBV18, the J call TRBJ1-2; no clear D gene. The length of the CDR3 is 13 residues. Germline CDR1 reads KGHSH; CDR2 reads LQKENI. V was shortened by 3 bases and J by 0 bases, with 5 bases between the two germline ends. The CDR3 sequence: CASSPGANYGYTF. CDR3 coding DNA: TGTGCCAGCTCACCCGGGGCTAACTATGGCTACACCTTC.

Turning to this clone: This specimen includes other DNA sequences encoding the same CDR3. V gene TRBV6-1 combines with J gene TRBJ1-5; maybe TRBD1 (5 bases). The CDR3 contains 13 residues. CDR1 and CDR2 from the germline V gene are MNHNS and SASEGT. V was clipped by 4 bases and J by 2 bases, with 6 bases between them. CDR3 in DNA: TGTGCCAGCAGTGGAGGGGGCAATCAGCCCCAGCATTTT. This sequence encodes CASSGGGNQPQHF.

The chain combines TRBV5-3 with TRBJ2-1; the match to TRBD2 covers 10 bases. TRBV5-3 is recorded as an ORF, its role being uncertain. The CDR3 has 15 residues. The V gene end was trimmed by 1 base and the J gene end by 7 bases; junction bases not matched to a gene: 5. CDR3 region: CARSLRLAGANEQFF. The CDR3 coding sequence is TGTGCCAGAAGCTTGAGACTAGCGGGCGCGAATGAGCAGTTCTTC.

The table lists this clone with a few counts. The chain joins TRBV30 to TRBJ1-2, with 8 bases aligning to TRBD1. J lost 7 bases, V lost 4 bases, and 8 bases had no gene match. The CDR3 spans 13 residues. CDR1 is GTSNPN, CDR2 SVGIG, per germline (reference sequence). The CDR3 region is CAWTSRTGSGYTF. Written as DNA, the CDR3 is TGTGCCTGGACTTCCCGGACAGGGTCTGGCTACACCTTC.

The rearrangement links TRBV5-1 to TRBJ1-2, with a weak D call TRBD1 (5 bases). Germline V gives CDR1 SGHRS, CDR2 YFSETQ. V was pared by 4 bases and J by 8 bases, with 18 bases between. CDR3 length equals 14 residues. As DNA, the CDR3 is TGCGCCAGCAGCCCCACCAGGGACTTGGGGGGCTACACCTTC. Translation: CASSPTRDLGGYTF.

The chain uses TRBV30 and TRBJ1-3; D remains ambiguous. V was trimmed by 1 base and J by 0 bases, leaving 13 bases between them. In germline, CDR1 is GTSNPN, CDR2 SVGIG (reference sequence). This CDR3 region has 16 residues. In DNA form, the CDR3 reads TGTGCCTGGAGTGAAATCGGACTGCGCTCTGGAAACACCATATATTTT. Its translation is CAWSEIGLRSGNTIYF. The whole variable domain, remainder taken from reference TRBV30 and TRBJ1-3, is SQTIHQWPATLVQPVGSPLSLECTVEGTSNPNLYWYRQAAGRGLQLLFYSVGIGQISSEVPQNLSASRPQDRQFILSSKKLLLSDSGFYLCAWSEIGLRSGNTIYFGEGSWLTVV.

The J gene is TRBJ2-3, the V gene TRBV29-1; 8 nucleotides match TRBD1. The germline V gene has CDR1 SQVTM and CDR2 ANQGSEA. V dropped 0 bases and J dropped 3; count of bases not matched to a gene: 5. CDR3 length equals 15 residues. The CDR3 coding sequence is TGCAGCGTTGAAGATGCACAGGGGGTAACAGATACGCAGTATTTT. The encoded protein is CSVEDAQGVTDTQYF.

The chain carries TRBV5-1 and TRBJ2-7, with 15 bases that match TRBD2. Unmatched junction bases numbered 2, after V lost 4 bases and J lost 3 bases. The CDR3 contains 15 residues. Germline V gene data show CDR1 as SGHRS and CDR2 as YFSETQ. The CDR3 DNA sequence: TGCGCCAGCAGCGGGACTAGCGGGGGGCTCTACGAGCAGTACTTC. As protein: CASSGTSGGLYEQYF.